This entry concerns a single T cell receptor beta chain. The sample belongs to a study of T-cell reconstitution after alpha-beta-depleted transplantation in children. Unique molecular identifiers were used in preparing the TCRbeta library. TCRdb ran MiXCR on the PCR reads and lists one entry per CDR3 protein. Here the sample spans 350,000 to 400,000 distinct CDR3 sequences, around 21% being singletons. This CDR3 is built from 15 residues. V lost 6 bases, J lost 2 bases, and 1 base stayed unmatched. This chain joins TRBV12-3 or TRBV12-4 and TRBJ2-4, with 13 positions matching TRBD2. The sequence was obtained from a human donor who donated a stem cell graft to a child with acute myeloid leukemia. This specimen was PBMCs from the stem cell graft donor, taken from the stem cell graft. The CDR3 protein is CASRGTSGTKNIQYF. DNA of the CDR3: TGTGCCAGCAGGGGGACTAGCGGGACCAAAAACATTCAGTACTTC.